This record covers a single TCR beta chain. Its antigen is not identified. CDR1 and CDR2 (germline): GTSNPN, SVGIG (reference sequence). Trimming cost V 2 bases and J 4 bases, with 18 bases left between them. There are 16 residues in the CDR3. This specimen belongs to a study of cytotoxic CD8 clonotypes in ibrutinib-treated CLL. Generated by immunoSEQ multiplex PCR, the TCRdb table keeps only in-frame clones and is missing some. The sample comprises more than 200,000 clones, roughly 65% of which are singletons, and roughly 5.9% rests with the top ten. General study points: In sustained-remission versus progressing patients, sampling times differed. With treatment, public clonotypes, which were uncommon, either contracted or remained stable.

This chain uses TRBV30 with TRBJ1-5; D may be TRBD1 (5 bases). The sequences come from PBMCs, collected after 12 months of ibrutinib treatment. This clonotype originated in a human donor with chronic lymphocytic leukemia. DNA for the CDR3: TGTGCCTGGAGTTCTTACCTGGCCCAGGGAAATCAGCCCCAGCATTTT. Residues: CAWSSYLAQGNQPQHF.